Listed here are 16 T cell receptor beta chains from one sample, sequenced in a study of long-term antiretroviral therapy in people with HIV (dated by TCRdb to 2021 to 2024). The immunoSEQ hsTCRB v3.0 assay was used at survey level resolution to sequence the TRB variable region. This is the immuneACCESS table as TCRdb keeps it, with only in-frame sequences that have V and J called. A part of the clones is gone; compared with another copy, unresolved V genes explain less than half, and the rest is unexplained. A total of about 27,000 clones appear in this sample, 75% to 85% of them only once. Around 4.9% of the sample is held by the ten biggest clonotypes. This specimen consisted of unsorted PBMCs, obtained 0.5 years after starting antiretroviral therapy. These receptors came from a woman between 40 and 50 years old with HIV.

CDR3 sequence: CASSLEGGSDYGYTF. In DNA form, the CDR3 reads TGCGCCAGCAGCTTGGAGGGAGGTAGCGACTATGGCTACACCTTC. V and J are TRBV5-1 and TRBJ1-2; no clear D. The germline gives CDR1 SGHRS, CDR2 YFSETQ. The CDR3 extends over 15 amino acids. V lost 0 bases and J 3 bases, leaving 12 bases between the germline ends.

The CDR3 here is CASSYSQGSSGNTIYF. Here the CDR3 DNA reads TGTGCCAGCAGTTACTCTCAGGGGTCCTCTGGAAACACCATATATTTT. This chain joins TRBV6-6 and TRBJ1-3; TRBD1 is a possible D gene (6 bases). The germline V and J ends were trimmed by 0 bases and 0 bases, with 9 bases remaining between them. Germline CDR1 reads MNHNY; CDR2 reads SVGAGI (reference sequence). There are 16 residues in the CDR3.

The gene calls are TRBV25-1 and TRBJ2-7; weak D call: TRBD2 (5 bases). The V and J ends lost 3 bases and 2 bases respectively, with 11 bases between them. The CDR3 is 14 amino acids. The V gene's germline CDR1 is MGHDK and CDR2 SYGVNS. CDR3 nucleotides: TGTGCCAGCAGTGAGCCGGGGTACCCCTACGAGCAGTACTTC. Translating gives CASSEPGYPYEQYF.

V usage is TRBV5-6 and J usage is TRBJ1-4, with 7 nucleotides matching TRBD1. This CDR3 comprises 14 residues. Germline V gives CDR1 SGHDT, CDR2 YYEEEE. Losses at the gene ends were 2 bases for V and 2 bases for J; bases not matched to a gene: 0. The chain's CDR3 is CASSLGGTNEKLFF. The CDR3 nucleotides are TGTGCCAGCAGCTTAGGGGGCACTAATGAAAAACTGTTTTTT. Full variable domain (remainder filled in from reference TRBV5-6 and TRBJ1-4): DAGVTQSPTHLIKTRGQQVTLRCSPKSGHDTVSWYQQALGQGPQFIFQYYEEEERQRGNFPDRFSGHQFPNYSSELNVNALLLGDSALYLCASSLGGTNEKLFFGSGTQLSVL.

The rearrangement uses TRBV4-3 and TRBJ2-4, with TRBD2 as a possible D gene (6 bases). The CDR3 extends over 15 amino acids. V lost 2 bases to trimming and J lost 7 bases, with 15 bases between them. Germline V gene sequence: CDR1 LGHNA, CDR2 YSLEER. The CDR3 loop reads CASSQSYGAGNIQYF. The CDR3 region has the DNA TGCGCCAGCAGCCAAAGTTATGGGGCGGGGAACATTCAGTACTTC.

The genes are TRBV5-4 and TRBJ2-5, with TRBD2 matching over 8 bases. The germline V gene has CDR1 SGHNT and CDR2 YYREEE (reference sequence). V lost 4 bases, J lost 2 bases, and 7 bases stayed unmatched. The CDR3 sequence is 15 residues long. This CDR3 is CASSPAGGLQETQYF. The CDR3 region has the DNA TGTGCCAGCAGCCCCGCGGGGGGTTTGCAAGAGACCCAGTACTTC.

V is TRBV2 and J is TRBJ1-1; 7 bases fit TRBD1. After removal of 6 bases from V and 7 bases from J, the junction contained 14 bases not matched to a gene. Germline V gene data show CDR1 as SNHLY and CDR2 as FYNNEI. This CDR3 is 15 amino acids long. CDR3 region: CASRERLQGRGEAFF. CDR3 DNA: TGTGCCAGCAGGGAGCGCCTACAGGGGAGGGGTGAAGCTTTCTTT.

J is TRBJ2-7 and V is TRBV4-3, with D tentatively TRBD2 (6 bases). Germline V gene data show CDR1 as LGHNA and CDR2 as YSLEER. The CDR3 sequence is 15 residues long. Between the trimmed V and J ends, which lost 4 bases and 1 base, there was a span of 14 bases. The CDR3 sequence is CASSPRGGGSYEQYF. Here the CDR3 DNA reads TGCGCCAGCAGCCCACGTGGAGGAGGGTCCTACGAGCAGTACTTC.

For the CDR3, the DNA is TGTGCCAGCAGCTCTCTGACTAGGCGGGACAATGAGCAGTTCTTC. Protein product: CASSSLTRRDNEQFF. This chain uses TRBV7-2 with TRBJ2-1; D is perhaps TRBD2 (6 bases). CDR3 size: 15 residues. V gave up 4 bases and J gave up 5 bases, with 15 bases separating them. The germline CDR1 and CDR2 sequences are SGHTA and FQGNSA.

This sequence joins TRBV27 and TRBJ1-2; TRBD1 is a possible D gene (5 bases). This CDR3 comprises 14 residues. Germline assignment: CDR1 MNHEY and CDR2 SMNVEV (reference sequence). V was clipped by 9 bases and J by 6 bases, with 20 bases between them. DNA of the CDR3: TGTGCCAGTCGTCGGGGCACAGGCAGAGATGGCTACACCTTC. Amino acids: CASRRGTGRDGYTF.

This rearrangement joins TRBV7-9 to TRBJ1-1; TRBD1 aligns across 7 bases. Per germline, CDR1 SEHNR and CDR2 FQNEAQ (reference sequence). V dropped 5 bases and J dropped 3; count of bases not matched to a gene: 18. The CDR3 spans 18 residues. The CDR3 spells CASSHYNMRTGGYTEAFF. For the CDR3, the DNA is TGTGCCAGCAGCCACTACAATATGAGGACAGGAGGGTACACTGAAGCTTTCTTT.

This chain uses TRBV19 with TRBJ1-1; the match to TRBD1 covers 7 bases. J gave up 2 bases and V 4 bases, and 4 bases lay outside the gene matches. The CDR3 has 14 residues. Germline assignment: CDR1 LNHDA and CDR2 SQIVND (reference sequence). CDR3 protein: CASSTRQGNTEAFF. CDR3 nucleotides: TGTGCCAGTAGTACACGACAGGGAAACACTGAAGCTTTCTTT.

This clone was counted once. The chain uses TRBV5-5 and TRBJ1-3; D is ambiguous. V was shortened by 0 bases and J by 4 bases, with 11 bases between the two germline ends. This CDR3 region has 15 residues. Germline assignment: CDR1 SGHKS and CDR2 YYEKEE (reference sequence). The CDR3 coding sequence is TGTGCCAGCAGCTTGGTTGGGGTATCGGGAAACACCATATATTTT. It codes for CASSLVGVSGNTIYF.

Here the CDR3 reads CAWLGTANSPLHF. The CDR3, as DNA: TGTGCCTGGTTAGGGACAGCTAATTCACCCCTCCACTTT. The chain recombines TRBV30 with TRBJ1-6; 7 nucleotides match TRBD1. This CDR3 region has 13 residues. The germline CDR1 and CDR2 sequences are GTSNPN and SVGIG (reference sequence). Trimming took 5 bases from V and 6 from J; bases not matched to a gene: 4.

The chain joins TRBV5-1 to TRBJ2-2, with 7 bases aligning to TRBD1. V was clipped by 3 bases and J by 4 bases; unmatched bases: 6. Per germline, CDR1 SGHRS and CDR2 YFSETQ. This CDR3 has 15 residues. This CDR3 is CASSSTGSGTGELFF. The CDR3 nucleotides read TGCGCCAGCAGCTCGACAGGGTCGGGCACCGGGGAGCTGTTTTTT. Full variable domain (outside the CDR3, taken from reference TRBV5-1 and TRBJ2-2): KAGVTQTPRYLIKTRGQQVTLSCSPISGHRSVSWYQQTPGQGLQFLFEYFSETQRNKGNFPGRFSGRQFSNSRSEMNVSTLELGDSALYLCASSSTGSGTGELFFGEGSRLTVL.

This clone was seen more than once but under ten times. This chain links TRBV10-3 with TRBJ1-6; D not resolved. Trimming left V 3 bases short and J 7 bases short, with 10 bases between. Germline V lookup: CDR1 ENHRY, CDR2 SYGVKD. There are 14 residues in the CDR3. CDR3 protein: CAISEVQRNSPLHF. The CDR3 DNA follows: TGTGCCATCAGTGAAGTTCAGAGAAATTCACCCCTCCACTTT.